This T cell receptor (beta chain) appears in the sequencing data of a study of T cells after posttransplantation cyclophosphamide. Germline CDR1 and CDR2: SGDLS and YYNGEE. V lost 4 bases to trimming and J lost 4 bases, with 11 bases between them. The CDR3 loop spans 13 amino acids. The repertoire was sequenced with immunoSEQ multiplex PCR; TCRdb's copy has only in-frame clones and lacks some. The top ten hold 43% of the sample, which has approximately 360 clones, 65% to 75% seen once. A marrow graft followed busulfan-fludarabine conditioning, with cyclophosphamide on days +3 and +4. This sequence joins TRBV9 and TRBJ1-2; D ambiguous. The sequence derives from a female patient between 50 and 60 years old who received an allogeneic stem cell transplant from a related donor, was CMV-positive, and had no GVHD. The graft donor may account for some of the T cells. The sample here was CD8+ T cells sorted from PBMCs, taken after allogeneic stem cell transplant with posttransplant cyclophosphamide. The CDR3 DNA is TGTGCCAGCAGCACTCCAGGCTCCTATGGCTACACCTTC. Residues: CASSTPGSYGYTF.